These 9 T cell receptor beta chains were sequenced from one sample in a study of shared clonotypes between healthy human individuals. Sequencing used immunoSEQ multiplex PCR; TCRdb keeps in-frame clones, though not all of them. The sample carries 180,000 or so clones, about 93% recorded once. Source material: naive CD4+ T cells sorted from blood. Specified subset: CD45RA+ positively selected. Receptors were obtained from a woman in her 30s in good health.

V gene TRBV14 combines with J gene TRBJ2-5; D is unclear. Trimming cost V 3 bases and J 2 bases, with 1 base left between them. Looked up from germline, CDR1 is SGHDN and CDR2 is FVKESK. CDR3 length: 11 residues. DNA for the CDR3: TGTGCCAGCAGCCAGCAAGAGACCCAGTACTTC. It translates to CASSQQETQYF. Supplemented by reference TRBV14 and TRBJ2-5, the full variable domain reads EAGVTQFPSHSVIEKGQTVTLRCDPISGHDNLYWYRRVMGKEIKFLLHFVKESKQDESGMPNNRFLAERTGGTYSTLKVQPAELEDSGVYFCASSQQETQYFGPGTRLLVL.

The genes are TRBV15 and TRBJ2-1; D is undetermined. The germline gives CDR1 LNHNV, CDR2 YYDKDF (reference sequence). The V end was cut by 0 bases, the J end by 15 bases, with 15 bases between. CDR3 length equals 13 residues. The CDR3 loop reads CATSRDPTLLPFF. CDR3 bases: TGTGCCACCAGCAGAGATCCCACCCTCCTCCCGTTCTTC.

The V and J genes are TRBV6-1 and TRBJ1-5; D is uncertain. V was shortened by 2 bases and J by 5 bases, with 7 bases between the two germline ends. CDR1 and CDR2 from the germline V gene are MNHNS and SASEGT. This CDR3 has 13 amino acids. CDR3 loop: CASSELWDQPQHF. DNA for the CDR3: TGTGCCAGCAGTGAACTATGGGATCAGCCCCAGCATTTT.

This clone was seen a single time. In DNA, the CDR3 is TGTGCCAGCAGTTTAAGGGCAATCGGGGAGCTGTTTTTT. Its protein product is CASSLRAIGELFF. The chain links TRBV28 to TRBJ2-2, with D unresolved. The V gene lost 2 bases and the J gene lost 7 bases, with 8 bases spanning the gap. From germline, CDR1 is MDHEN and CDR2 SYDVKM. The CDR3 contains 13 residues. The full variable domain, completed using reference TRBV28 and TRBJ2-2, is DVKVTQSSRYLVKRTGEKVFLECVQDMDHENMFWYRQDPGLGLRLIYFSYDVKMKEKGDIPEGYSVSREKKERFSLILESASTNQTSMYLCASSLRAIGELFFGEGSRLTVL.

The gene calls are TRBV4-2 and TRBJ2-2, with TRBD2 matching 9 bases. The V gene end was trimmed by 1 base and the J gene end by 6 bases; junction bases not matched to a gene: 6. This CDR3 spans 16 amino acids. CDR1 and CDR2 from the germline V gene are LGHNA and YNFKEQ. The CDR3 loop reads CASSQVGSGSAGELFF. As DNA, the CDR3 is TGTGCCAGCAGCCAAGTTGGTAGCGGGAGCGCCGGGGAGCTGTTTTTT.

This clone has just one count. The chain links TRBV4-2 to TRBJ2-3, with 12 bases lining up with TRBD2. The CDR3 has 16 amino acids. The junction had 7 bases not matched to a gene; V was cut back by 4 bases and J by 5 bases. Germline V gene sequence: CDR1 LGHNA, CDR2 YNFKEQ. The CDR3 protein is CASSPRLAGEEDTQYF. The CDR3 DNA reads TGTGCCAGCAGCCCGCGACTAGCGGGAGAGGAAGATACGCAGTATTTT.

This chain connects TRBV28 to TRBJ2-3; D possibly matches TRBD1 or TRBD2 (5 bases each). Trimming removed 8 bases at V and 4 bases at J, with 22 bases between. CDR3 size: 16 residues. Germline CDR1 reads MDHEN; CDR2 reads SYDVKM. CDR3: CASFPQGPLPPDTQYF. CDR3 nucleotides: TGTGCCAGCTTCCCCCAGGGACCTCTGCCCCCAGATACGCAGTATTTT.

The chain couples TRBV28 to TRBJ1-3, with no clear D. Germline values: CDR1 MDHEN, CDR2 SYDVKM. The CDR3 runs to 18 residues. Between the trimmed V and J ends, which lost 1 base and 0 bases, there was a span of 16 bases. The CDR3 reads CASSLFTNSAFSGNTIYF. CDR3 DNA: TGTGCCAGCAGTTTATTTACTAACAGCGCTTTCTCTGGAAACACCATATATTTT. Supplemented by reference TRBV28 and TRBJ1-3, the full variable domain reads DVKVTQSSRYLVKRTGEKVFLECVQDMDHENMFWYRQDPGLGLRLIYFSYDVKMKEKGDIPEGYSVSREKKERFSLILESASTNQTSMYLCASSLFTNSAFSGNTIYFGEGSWLTVV.

CDR3 in DNA: TGTGCCAGCAGCAAAACTAGCGGCACCTTCTCTGGGGCCAACGTCCTGACTTTC. As protein: CASSKTSGTFSGANVLTF. V usage is TRBV5-4 and J usage is TRBJ2-6, with TRBD2 identical over 8 bases. The V gene's germline CDR1 is SGHNT and CDR2 YYREEE (reference sequence). There are 18 residues in the CDR3. The junction had 9 bases not matched to a gene; V was cut back by 4 bases and J by 0 bases.